The 5 T cell receptor beta chains below were found in one sample sequenced in a study of CD8+ T cells in alopecia areata. Treatment of the sample: oral pan-JAK inhibitor, 5-10 mg twice daily. As the sequencing template, cDNA was produced by extracting RNA and reverse transcribing it. Profiling relied on immunoSEQ multiplex PCR, and the TCRdb table lists in-frame clones only, not all of them. The sample lists about 190,000 clones, approximately 56% occurring once. The specimen was CD4+ T cells sorted from blood, collected at week 4, from a patient treated with tofacitinib. Receptors originate from a human donor with alopecia areata.

This clone was seen a single time. This rearrangement joins TRBV11-2 to TRBJ2-3; D not resolved. The CDR3 sequence is 15 residues long. The V end lost 3 bases, the J end lost 1 base, and 11 bases lay between the germline ends. Germline values: CDR1 SGHAT, CDR2 FQNNGV. The CDR3 reads CASSFLEWGTDTQYF. The CDR3 DNA reads as TGTGCCAGCAGCTTTTTGGAGTGGGGCACAGATACGCAGTATTTT.

The genes are TRBV28 and TRBJ1-2; 7 bases are shared with TRBD1. Germline V gene lookup returns CDR1 MDHEN and CDR2 SYDVKM. The CDR3 has 15 amino acids. Unmatched junction bases numbered 11, after V lost 6 bases and J lost 4 bases. CDR3 loop: CASRPTDRSGYGYTF. DNA of the CDR3: TGTGCCAGCAGACCCACGGACAGGTCCGGCTATGGCTACACCTTC.

The chain joins TRBV23-1 to TRBJ2-5; D might be TRBD2 (6 bases). TRBV23-1 is an open reading frame whose function is uncertain. The CDR3 runs 17 residues. Trimming removed 6 bases from V and 5 bases from J, with 25 bases in between. CDR3 in DNA: TGCGCCAGCAGGAAGAGGCCCGGACTATCCAGCGAGGAGACCCAGTACTTC. Amino acid sequence: CASRKRPGLSSEETQYF.

This chain uses TRBV30 with TRBJ2-5; TRBD2 is a possible D gene (5 bases). The CDR3 consists of 14 residues. CDR1 and CDR2 (germline): GTSNPN, SVGIG (reference sequence). V lost 2 bases to trimming and J lost 1 base, with 11 bases between them. Written as DNA, the CDR3 is TGTGCCTGGAGTATATGGGAGACCCAAGAGACCCAGTACTTC. It translates to CAWSIWETQETQYF.

The genes are TRBV5-1 and TRBJ2-1; D unresolved. The germline gives CDR1 SGHRS, CDR2 YFSETQ. This CDR3 has 12 amino acids. V lost 0 bases to trimming and J lost 6 bases, with 4 bases between them. CDR3 coding DNA: TGCGCCAGCAGCTTGGCGGCCAATGAGCAGTTCTTC. This sequence encodes CASSLAANEQFF. The full variable domain, in which reference TRBV5-1 and TRBJ2-1 provide the parts outside the CDR3, is KAGVTQTPRYLIKTRGQQVTLSCSPISGHRSVSWYQQTPGQGLQFLFEYFSETQRNKGNFPGRFSGRQFSNSRSEMNVSTLELGDSALYLCASSLAANEQFFGPGTRLTVL.